The T cell receptor beta chain under discussion was sequenced for a study of blood T cell repertoires in COVID-19. In the study overall: Samples representing acute and convalescent COVID-19 were sourced from the United States, Italy and Spain.

The V gene's germline CDR1 is SGHNT and CDR2 YYREEE (reference sequence). With 1 base clipped from V and 8 bases from J, the junction kept 9 bases outside the gene matches. CDR3 length: 16 residues. As handled by the study authors: Scientists estimated how many nucleated cells there were by amplifying reference gene primers. Method: immunoSEQ multiplex PCR; TCRdb's copy keeps in-frame clones and lacks some. The D gene and trimming were derived from the DNA, and the V and J assignments and clone size from that table. Found here are under 250,000 clones, around 80% of them singletons; the top ten hold around 4%. Assignment of participants to cohorts was predicated upon participant-reported clinical history.

The TCR was taken from a man younger than 40 with acute COVID-19. Sequencing was done on a sample of PBMCs or T cells enriched from blood (not recorded which). The V gene is TRBV5-4, the J gene TRBJ2-1, with 10 bases that match TRBD1. The DNA for the CDR3 is TGTGCCAGCAGCTTGCCAAGACAGGGGGCGCCCGATGAGCAGTTCTTC. The encoded protein is CASSLPRQGAPDEQFF. The whole variable domain, filled in from reference TRBV5-4 and TRBJ2-1, reads ETGVTQSPTHLIKTRGQQVTLRCSSQSGHNTVSWYQQALGQGPQFIFQYYREEENGRGNFPPRFSGLQFPNYSSELNVNALELDDSALYLCASSLPRQGAPDEQFFGPGTRLTVL.